This entry concerns a single TCR beta chain. Its antigen remains undetermined. Base qualities are missing; no much larger clone stands one base away. The data belong to a study of T-cell memory formation after mild COVID-19 (dated by TCRdb to about 2021). General notes on the study: Most TCR sequence clusters were specific to one of the two donors. In a couple of donors, T-cell clones that expanded and contracted after mild COVID-19 were followed by sequencing TCRalpha and TCRbeta repertoires longitudinally. Two young, previously healthy adult volunteers, one female and one male, were included in the cohort.

The listed sequencing device is Illumina NovaSeq 6000. Using 5'RACE with constant-segment primers, TCRalpha and TCRbeta cDNA libraries were constructed, with sample barcodes and unique molecular identifiers added in the process. RNA was extracted from every sample with Trizol reagent. The libraries were amplified in two PCR steps, and the second step added a second sample barcode and Illumina TruSeq adapters. The libraries were sequenced on an Illumina NovaSeq using 2 x 150 bp paired-end reads. Regarding the original processing steps: Reads were demultiplexed and collapsed into UMI-guided consensus sequences with migec v1.2.7. With mixcr v2.1.11, UMI consensuses were aligned to TRA and TRB V and J templates and assembled into clonotypes. A clonotype was counted as expanded or contracted only when both edgeR and NoisET called the clonotype significant, with the noise models trained on biological replicates. For edgeR calls, a false discovery rate-adjusted p below 0.01 and a log2 fold-change threshold of 1 were applied. PCA with hierarchical clustering of max-normalized trajectories of the 1000 most abundant clonotypes was used as exploratory dynamics analysis. Each responding clone was given a CD4 or CD8 phenotype based on the CD4+ and CD8+ repertoires, which had been sequenced separately. TCRdb cleaned the public reads at Q25 with fastp, built clones with MiXCR and kept in-frame beta chains. Identical CDR3 proteins give one entry, which carries the most common genes and DNA. These V and J calls derive from TCRdb rather than the authors' analysis. This sample gives some 120,000 distinct CDR3 sequences in total; approximately 5.9% of them show up just once. The ten largest clones represent about 2.2% of the sample.

Ficoll-Paque density gradient centrifugation was used to isolate PBMCs. Points the paper makes about the study in general: The study included only a couple of mild cases, and larger cohorts that include severe cases with pre-infection samples were judged to be necessary. The second-wave clones that peaked on day 37 were not confirmed to be SARS-CoV-2 specific. Contracting CD4+ clones appeared mostly in the CM and EM memory subsets, whereas CD8+ clones were enriched in EMRA. Some responding clones were detected in pre-infection memory, suggesting pre-existing cross-reactive memory T cells joined the SARS-CoV-2 response. Clones that contracted from day 15 to 85 showed balanced CD4/CD8 phenotypes, whereas a second wave of clones that expanded from day 15 to 37 leaned towards CD4+.

This TCR derives from an adult woman who had mild COVID-19 (a few samples of this study predate the infection). The sample titles of this study are shuffled in the database, so cell type and time point are left out; the donor was told from shared clones. The sample comprised PBMCs or a T cell subset sorted from them (not recorded which).

The CDR3 is CASSQLEGGVSSYNEQFF. Read as DNA, the sequence is TGTGCCAGCAGCCAACTCGAGGGGGGAGTGAGCTCCTACAATGAGCAGTTCTTC. This chain is built from TRBV4-2 and TRBJ2-1; the D call could be TRBD1 or TRBD2, with each sharing 6 bases. Its CDR3 holds 18 amino acids, cysteine through phenylalanine. This entry keeps only the CDR3 DNA: 54 bases, framed from base 1. V is reduced by 2 bases and J by 0 bases, leaving a spacing of 17 bases between them. Reading the germline V gene gives CDR1 LGHNA and CDR2 YNFKEQ.